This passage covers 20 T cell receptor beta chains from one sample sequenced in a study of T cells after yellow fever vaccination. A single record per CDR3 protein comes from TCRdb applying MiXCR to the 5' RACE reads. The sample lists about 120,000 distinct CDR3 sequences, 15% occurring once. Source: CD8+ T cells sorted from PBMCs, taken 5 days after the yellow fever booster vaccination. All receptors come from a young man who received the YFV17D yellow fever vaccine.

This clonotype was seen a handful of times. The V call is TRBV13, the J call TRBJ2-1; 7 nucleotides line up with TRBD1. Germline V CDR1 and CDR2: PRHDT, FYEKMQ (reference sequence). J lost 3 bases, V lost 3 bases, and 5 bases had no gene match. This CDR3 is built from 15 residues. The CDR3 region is CASSLWGQNYNEQFF. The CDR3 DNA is TGTGCCAGCAGCTTGTGGGGACAGAACTACAATGAGCAGTTCTTC.

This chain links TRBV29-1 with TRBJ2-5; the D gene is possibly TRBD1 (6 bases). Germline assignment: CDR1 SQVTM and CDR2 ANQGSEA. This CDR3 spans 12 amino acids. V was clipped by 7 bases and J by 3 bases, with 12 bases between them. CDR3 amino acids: CSALDREETQYF. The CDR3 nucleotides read TGCAGCGCCTTGGACAGAGAAGAGACCCAGTACTTC.

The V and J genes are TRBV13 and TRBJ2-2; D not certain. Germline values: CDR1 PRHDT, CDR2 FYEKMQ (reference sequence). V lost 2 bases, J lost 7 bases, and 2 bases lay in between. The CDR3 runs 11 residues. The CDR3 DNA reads TGTGCCAGCAGCTTATACGGGGAGCTGTTTTTT. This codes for CASSLYGELFF. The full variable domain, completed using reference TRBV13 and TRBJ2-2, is AAGVIQSPRHLIKEKRETATLKCYPIPRHDTVYWYQQGPGQDPQFLISFYEKMQSDKGSIPDRFSAQQFSDYHSELNMSSLELGDSALYFCASSLYGELFFGEGSRLTVL.

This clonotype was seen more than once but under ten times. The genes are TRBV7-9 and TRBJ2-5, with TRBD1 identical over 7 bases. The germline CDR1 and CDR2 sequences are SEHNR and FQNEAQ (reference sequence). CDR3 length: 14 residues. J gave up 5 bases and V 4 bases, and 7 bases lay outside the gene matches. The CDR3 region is CASSYTDRVETQYF. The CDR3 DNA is TGTGCCAGCAGCTATACCGACAGGGTTGAGACCCAGTACTTC.

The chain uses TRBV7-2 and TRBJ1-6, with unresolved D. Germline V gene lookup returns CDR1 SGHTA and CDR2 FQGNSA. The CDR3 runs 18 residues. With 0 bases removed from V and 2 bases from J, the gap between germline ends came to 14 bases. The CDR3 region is CASSLADGLLTYNSPLHF. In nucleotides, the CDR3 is TGTGCCAGCAGCTTAGCGGACGGCCTTCTTACCTATAATTCACCCCTCCACTTT. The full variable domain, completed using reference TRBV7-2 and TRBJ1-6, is GAGVSQSPSNKVTEKGKDVELRCDPISGHTALYWYRQSLGQGLEFLIYFQGNSAPDKSGLPSDRFSAERTGGSVSTLTIQRTQQEDSAVYLCASSLADGLLTYNSPLHFGNGTRLTVT.

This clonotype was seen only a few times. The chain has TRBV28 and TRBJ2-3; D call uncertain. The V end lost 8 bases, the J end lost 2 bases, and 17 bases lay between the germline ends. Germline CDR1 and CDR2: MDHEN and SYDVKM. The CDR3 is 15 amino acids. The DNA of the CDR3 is TGTGCCAGCTCCTACTCCCAAACCCTCACAGATACGCAGTATTTT. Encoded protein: CASSYSQTLTDTQYF.

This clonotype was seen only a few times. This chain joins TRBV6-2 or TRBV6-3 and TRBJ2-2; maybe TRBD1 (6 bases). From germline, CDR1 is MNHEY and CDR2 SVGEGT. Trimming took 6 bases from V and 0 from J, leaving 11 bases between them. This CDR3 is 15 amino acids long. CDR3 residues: CASSTGTTNTGELFF. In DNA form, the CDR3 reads TGTGCCAGCAGCACCGGGACAACGAACACCGGGGAGCTGTTTTTT.

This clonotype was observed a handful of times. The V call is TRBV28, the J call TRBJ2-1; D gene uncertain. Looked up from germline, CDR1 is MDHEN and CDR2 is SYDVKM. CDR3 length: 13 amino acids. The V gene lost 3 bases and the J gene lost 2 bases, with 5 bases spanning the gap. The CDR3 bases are TGTGCCAGCAGTTTGTACACCTACAATGAGCAGTTCTTC. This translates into CASSLYTYNEQFF.

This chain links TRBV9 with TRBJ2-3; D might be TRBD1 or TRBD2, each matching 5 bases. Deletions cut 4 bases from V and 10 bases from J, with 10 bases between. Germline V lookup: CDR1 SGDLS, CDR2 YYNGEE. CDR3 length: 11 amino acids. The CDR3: CASSPGTPQYF. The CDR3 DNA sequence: TGTGCCAGCAGCCCTGGGACGCCGCAGTATTTT.

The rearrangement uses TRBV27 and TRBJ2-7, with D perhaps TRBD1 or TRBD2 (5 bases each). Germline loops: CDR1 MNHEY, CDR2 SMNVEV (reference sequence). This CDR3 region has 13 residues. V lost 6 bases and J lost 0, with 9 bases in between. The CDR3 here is CASRSGSSYEQYV. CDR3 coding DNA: TGTGCCAGCAGGTCAGGGAGCTCCTACGAGCAGTACGTC.

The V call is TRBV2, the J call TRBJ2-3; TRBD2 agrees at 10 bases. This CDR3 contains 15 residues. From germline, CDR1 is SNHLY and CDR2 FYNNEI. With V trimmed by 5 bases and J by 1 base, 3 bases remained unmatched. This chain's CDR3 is CASSFGTSGTDTQYF. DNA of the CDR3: TGTGCCAGCAGTTTCGGGACTAGCGGCACAGATACGCAGTATTTT.

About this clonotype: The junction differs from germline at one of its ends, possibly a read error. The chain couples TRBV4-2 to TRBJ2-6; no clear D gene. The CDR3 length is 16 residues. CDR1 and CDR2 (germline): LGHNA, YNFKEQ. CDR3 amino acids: CACSQDTGSGANVLTF. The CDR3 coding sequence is TGTGCCTGCAGCCAAGATACTGGCTCTGGGGCCAACGTCCTGACTTTC.

CDR3 residues: CSVEDGLAAPGEQYF. The CDR3 DNA reads TGCAGCGTTGAAGATGGCCTAGCGGCGCCCGGCGAGCAGTACTTC. The chain uses TRBV29-1 and TRBJ2-7; 7 positions match TRBD2. The junction had 11 bases not matched to a gene; V was cut back by 0 bases and J by 6 bases. The CDR3 runs to 15 residues. The germline CDR1 and CDR2 sequences are SQVTM and ANQGSEA.

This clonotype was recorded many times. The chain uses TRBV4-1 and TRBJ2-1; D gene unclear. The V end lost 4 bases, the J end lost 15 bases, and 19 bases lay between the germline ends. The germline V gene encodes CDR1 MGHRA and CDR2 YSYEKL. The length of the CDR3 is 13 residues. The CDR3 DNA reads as TGCGCCAGCAGCCCCCGACCTCTTGCCGCCCGGTTCTTC. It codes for CASSPRPLAARFF.

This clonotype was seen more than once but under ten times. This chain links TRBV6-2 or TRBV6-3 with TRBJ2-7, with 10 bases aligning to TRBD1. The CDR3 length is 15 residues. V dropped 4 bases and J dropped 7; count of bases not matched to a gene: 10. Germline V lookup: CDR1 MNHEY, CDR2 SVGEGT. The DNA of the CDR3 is TGTGCCAGCAGTTCCCCTTTGACAGGGGGCGATGAGCAGTACGTC. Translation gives CASSSPLTGGDEQYV.

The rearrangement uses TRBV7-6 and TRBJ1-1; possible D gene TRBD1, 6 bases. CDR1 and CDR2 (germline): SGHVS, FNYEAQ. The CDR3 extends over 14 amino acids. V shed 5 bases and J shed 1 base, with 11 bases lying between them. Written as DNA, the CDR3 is TGTGCCAGCAGCCAGAGGGGGGGGAACACTGAAGCTTTCTTT. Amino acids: CASSQRGGNTEAFF.

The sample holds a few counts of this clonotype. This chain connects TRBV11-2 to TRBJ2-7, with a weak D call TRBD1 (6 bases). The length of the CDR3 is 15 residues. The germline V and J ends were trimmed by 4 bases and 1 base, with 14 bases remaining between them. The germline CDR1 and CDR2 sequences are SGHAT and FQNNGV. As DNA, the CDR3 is TGTGCCAGCAGCTCAGACTCCGGGACATCCTACGAGCAGTACTTC. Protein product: CASSSDSGTSYEQYF.

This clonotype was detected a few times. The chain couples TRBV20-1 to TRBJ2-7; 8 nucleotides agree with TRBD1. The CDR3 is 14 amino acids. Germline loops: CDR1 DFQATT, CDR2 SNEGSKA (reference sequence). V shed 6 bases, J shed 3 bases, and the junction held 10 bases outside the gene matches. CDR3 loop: CSALSVGQGYEQYV. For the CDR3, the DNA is TGCAGTGCCTTGAGCGTAGGACAGGGCTACGAGCAGTACGTC.

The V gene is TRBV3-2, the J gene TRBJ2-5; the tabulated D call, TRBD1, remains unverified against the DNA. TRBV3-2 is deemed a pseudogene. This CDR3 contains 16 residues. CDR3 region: CASSQVPDRRVGDQYF. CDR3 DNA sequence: TGTGCCAGCAGCCAAGTCCCGGACAGGCGGGTGGGGGACCAGTACTTC.

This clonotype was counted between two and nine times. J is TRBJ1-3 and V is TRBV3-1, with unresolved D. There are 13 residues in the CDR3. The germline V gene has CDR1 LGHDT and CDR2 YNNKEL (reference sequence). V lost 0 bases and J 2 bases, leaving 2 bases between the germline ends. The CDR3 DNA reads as TGTGCCAGCAGCCAAGACACTGGAAACACCATATATTTT. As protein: CASSQDTGNTIYF.